The 28 T cell receptor beta chains below were found in one sample sequenced in a study of T-cell memory formation after mild COVID-19. TCRdb passed the 5' RACE reads through MiXCR, listing each CDR3 protein once. This table has under 550,000 distinct CDR3 sequences, about 20% appearing once. Sequenced: PBMCs or a T cell subset sorted from them (not recorded which). These receptors all come from a young man who had mild COVID-19 (a few samples of this study predate the infection). Cell type and time point are not known.

This clonotype was detected only a few times. This sequence joins TRBV5-1 and TRBJ2-7; 7 bases line up with TRBD1. Per germline, CDR1 SGHRS and CDR2 YFSETQ. CDR3 length: 14 residues. V trimming: 3 bases; J trimming: 5 bases; junction bases outside the gene matches: 8. CDR3 sequence: CASSSGQPPDEQYF. For the CDR3, the DNA is TGCGCCAGCAGCTCGGGACAGCCCCCCGACGAGCAGTACTTC.

The chain couples TRBV6-6 to TRBJ2-7; D not certain. There are 14 residues in the CDR3. Germline V lookup: CDR1 MNHNY, CDR2 SVGAGI (reference sequence). Between the trimmed V and J ends, which lost 2 bases and 3 bases, there was a span of 11 bases. The CDR3 protein is CASSYGAKFYEQYV. The CDR3 DNA sequence: TGTGCCAGCAGTTACGGCGCTAAATTCTACGAGCAGTACGTC.

This clonotype occurred a few times. The V and J genes are TRBV5-1 and TRBJ2-1; 7 bases are a match to TRBD1. The CDR3 runs 15 residues. Germline loops: CDR1 SGHRS, CDR2 YFSETQ. V was pared by 5 bases and J by 1 base, with 6 bases of the junction left unmatched. CDR3 amino acids: CASRDRTASYNEQFF. The CDR3 DNA reads as TGCGCCAGCAGGGACAGGACGGCGTCCTACAATGAGCAGTTCTTC.

The J gene is TRBJ1-5, the V gene TRBV6-2 or TRBV6-3; TRBD1 might be the D (5 bases). Germline V gene sequence: CDR1 MNHEY, CDR2 SVGEGT. V was trimmed by 2 bases and J by 1 base, leaving 9 bases between them. The CDR3 covers 15 residues. CDR3 coding DNA: TGTGCCAGCAGTTACGGGCAGGGCAGCAATCAGCCCCAGCATTTT. This codes for CASSYGQGSNQPQHF.

The chain couples TRBV6-6 to TRBJ1-1; a weak D match, TRBD1 (5 bases). Trimming pared 5 bases from V and 4 bases from J, leaving 11 bases between. This CDR3 contains 13 residues. Germline CDR1 and CDR2: MNHNY and SVGAGI (reference sequence). In DNA, the CDR3 is TGTGCCAGCAGTCTAATCGGGGGCACTGAAGCTTTCTTT. As protein: CASSLIGGTEAFF.

V gene TRBV20-1 combines with J gene TRBJ2-1; possibly TRBD1 for D (5 bases). Deletions cut 0 bases from V and 4 bases from J, with 16 bases between. Germline V gene lookup returns CDR1 DFQATT and CDR2 SNEGSKA (reference sequence). This CDR3 comprises 16 residues. CDR3 loop: CSARDPQETVYNEQFF. CDR3 DNA: TGCAGTGCTAGAGACCCACAGGAGACGGTTTACAATGAGCAGTTCTTC.

This chain uses TRBV5-1 with TRBJ1-1; TRBD1 aligns across 7 bases. The junction had 17 bases not matched to a gene; V was cut back by 4 bases and J by 5 bases. Germline-derived CDR1 and CDR2 are SGHRS and YFSETQ. The CDR3 is 17 residues long. The CDR3 reads CASSPTTGMRVGTEAFF. CDR3 bases: TGCGCCAGCAGCCCTACGACAGGGATGAGAGTGGGAACTGAAGCTTTCTTT.

The V gene is TRBV29-1, the J gene TRBJ2-2; D is ambiguous. Looked up from germline, CDR1 is SQVTM and CDR2 is ANQGSEA. V was clipped by 2 bases and J by 0 bases, with 7 bases between them. The CDR3 length is 14 residues. Written as DNA, the CDR3 is TGCAGCGTTGAAACGGGTTCGAACACCGGGGAGCTGTTTTTT. Protein sequence: CSVETGSNTGELFF.

This clonotype was seen a handful of times. The V call is TRBV5-1, the J call TRBJ1-1; D is undetermined. Germline V gene sequence: CDR1 SGHRS, CDR2 YFSETQ. The length of the CDR3 is 13 residues. V was clipped by 4 bases and J by 1 base, with 8 bases between them. CDR3 amino acids: CASSENQNTEAFF. CDR3 DNA sequence: TGCGCCAGCAGCGAAAATCAGAACACTGAAGCTTTCTTT.

The chain joins TRBV7-9 to TRBJ2-1, with 7 bases lining up with TRBD2. Germline trimming cut 5 bases from V and 4 bases from J; bases unmatched to any gene: 11. Germline V CDR1 and CDR2: SEHNR, FQNEAQ (reference sequence). CDR3 length equals 16 residues. The CDR3 DNA reads as TGTGCCAGCAGCCCGAAGACTAGCCGGTCATACAATGAGCAGTTCTTC. This encodes CASSPKTSRSYNEQFF. The complete variable domain, with remaining parts taken from reference TRBV7-9 and TRBJ2-1, reads DTGVSQNPRHKITKRGQNVTFRCDPISEHNRLYWYRQTLGQGPEFLTYFQNEAQLEKSRLLSDRFSAERPKGSFSTLEIQRTEQGDSAMYLCASSPKTSRSYNEQFFGPGTRLTVL.

This clonotype was counted between two and nine times. The chain has TRBV5-5 and TRBJ1-5; possible D gene TRBD1, 5 bases. V lost 3 bases, J lost 5 bases, and 12 bases lay in between. Germline V gives CDR1 SGHKS, CDR2 YYEKEE (reference sequence). The CDR3 runs 14 residues. The DNA of the CDR3 is TGTGCCAGCAGCTCAGCGTGGGGGGATCAGCCCCAGCATTTT. Encoded protein: CASSSAWGDQPQHF.

The chain recombines TRBV4-1 with TRBJ2-1; no clear D gene. Germline lookup yields CDR1 MGHRA and CDR2 YSYEKL. The ends were cut back, 5 bases at V and 0 bases at J, with 14 bases in the middle. The CDR3 runs to 16 residues. In DNA, the CDR3 is TGCGCCAGCAGCTACCAGACACTGGACTCCTACAATGAGCAGTTCTTC. Protein product: CASSYQTLDSYNEQFF.

V gene TRBV5-1 combines with J gene TRBJ2-7, with a weak D call TRBD2 (6 bases). The germline V gene encodes CDR1 SGHRS and CDR2 YFSETQ. With 4 bases removed from V and 0 bases from J, the gap between germline ends came to 14 bases. The CDR3 loop spans 15 amino acids. The chain's CDR3 is CASSPGTPNSYEQYF. For the CDR3, the DNA is TGCGCCAGCAGCCCCGGGACTCCCAACTCCTACGAGCAGTACTTC.

Worth noting for this clonotype: At one of its ends the junction is not consistent with the germline gene, which may arise from a read error. The chain employs TRBV7-2 and TRBJ2-1, with a possible D match to TRBD1 (5 bases). This CDR3 is built from 15 residues. The germline V gene encodes CDR1 SGHTA and CDR2 FQGNSA. In nucleotides, the CDR3 is TGTGCCAGCATGCCCCGACAGAGCTCCTACACTGAGCAGTTCTTC. Protein: CASMPRQSSYTEQFF. Together with reference TRBV7-2 and TRBJ2-1, the CDR3 gives the full variable domain: GAGVSQSPSNKVTEKGKDVELRCDPISGHTALYWYRQSLGQGLEFLIYFQGNSAPDKSGLPSDRFSAERTGGSVSTLTIQRTQQEDSAVYLCASMPRQSSYTEQFFGPGTRLTVL.

The CDR3 nucleotides read TGTGCCAGCAGCTTACAACCCGGGACAATGAACACCGGGGAGCTGTTTTTT. Translation: CASSLQPGTMNTGELFF. The chain recombines TRBV11-2 with TRBJ2-2; D perhaps matches TRBD1 (6 bases). Germline V gives CDR1 SGHAT, CDR2 FQNNGV. This CDR3 comprises 17 residues. The V end was cut by 2 bases, the J end by 1 base, with 14 bases between.

This clonotype was seen only a few times. The chain links TRBV12-3 or TRBV12-4 to TRBJ2-5, with D perhaps matching TRBD2 (6 bases). The CDR3 consists of 15 residues. With 1 base removed from V and 2 bases from J, the gap between germline ends came to 11 bases. This CDR3 reads CASSLGASVQETQYF. CDR3 nucleotides: TGTGCCAGCAGTTTAGGGGCTAGCGTACAAGAGACCCAGTACTTC.

The V call is TRBV7-9, the J call TRBJ2-4; tentative D call: TRBD1 (5 bases). The CDR3 totals 19 residues. Trimming left V 0 bases short and J 3 bases short, with 21 bases between. CDR1 and CDR2 (germline): SEHNR, FQNEAQ (reference sequence). CDR3 bases: TGTGCCAGCAGCTTAGCGGGCAGGGAAGGCCCCCTACGCAAAAACATTCAGTACTTC. It codes for CASSLAGREGPLRKNIQYF.

The chain recombines TRBV7-2 with TRBJ2-5; 7 nucleotides line up with TRBD2. CDR1 and CDR2 from the germline V gene are SGHTA and FQGNSA. The CDR3 consists of 15 residues. V lost 5 bases, J lost 5 bases, and 11 bases stayed unmatched. CDR3 DNA: TGTGCCAGCAGCCCTATGGGACTATTACAGGAGACCCAGTACTTC. Protein sequence: CASSPMGLLQETQYF.

The chain employs TRBV6-5 and TRBJ1-6; 7 nucleotides line up with TRBD1. The CDR3 extends over 14 amino acids. CDR1 MNHEY and CDR2 SVGAGI come from the germline V gene. Trimming took 7 bases from V and 9 from J; bases not matched to a gene: 9. The CDR3 sequence is CASKSTGLSSPLHF. The CDR3 region has the DNA TGTGCCAGCAAATCGACAGGGTTGAGTTCACCCCTCCACTTT.

This clonotype was picked up a small number of times. J is TRBJ2-1 and V is TRBV20-1, with D unresolved. Trimming pared 1 base from V and 1 base from J, leaving 14 bases between. Germline CDR1 reads DFQATT; CDR2 reads SNEGSKA (reference sequence). The CDR3 loop spans 16 amino acids. This chain's CDR3 is CSARVPRSGSYNEQFF. The CDR3 DNA reads TGCAGTGCTAGAGTCCCCCGATCGGGTTCCTACAATGAGCAGTTCTTC.

The genes are TRBV6-2 or TRBV6-3 and TRBJ2-7; D unclear. V lost 6 bases and J lost 3, with 21 bases in between. This CDR3 comprises 16 residues. Germline assignment: CDR1 MNHEY and CDR2 SVGEGT. CDR3 sequence: CASSQDLPNFHYEQYF. DNA for the CDR3: TGTGCCAGCAGCCAAGACTTGCCCAACTTCCACTACGAGCAGTACTTC.

In this sample, this clonotype turned up a few times. The V gene is TRBV20-1, the J gene TRBJ1-1, with 7 bases that match TRBD1. The germline gives CDR1 DFQATT, CDR2 SNEGSKA (reference sequence). This CDR3 is built from 12 residues. The CDR3 nucleotides are TGCAGCACTAACAGGGGGAACACTGAAGCTTTCTTT. Residues: CSTNRGNTEAFF.

Only a few counts were recorded for this clonotype. CDR3: CSVGDRGAGDTQYF. Written as DNA, the CDR3 is TGCAGCGTGGGAGACAGGGGCGCCGGAGATACGCAGTATTTT. This sequence joins TRBV29-1 and TRBJ2-3; 8 bases fit TRBD1. J was trimmed by 5 bases and V by 6 bases; bases with no gene match: 10. Looked up from germline, CDR1 is SQVTM and CDR2 is ANQGSEA. The CDR3 length is 14 residues.

The rearrangement uses TRBV29-1 and TRBJ2-5, with TRBD1 matching 10 bases. Germline CDR1 reads SQVTM; CDR2 reads ANQGSEA. V shed 4 bases, J shed 5 bases, and the junction held 7 bases outside the gene matches. This CDR3 is 14 amino acids long. The CDR3 spells CSVGDRGIMETQYF. DNA for the CDR3: TGCAGCGTTGGGGACAGGGGTATCATGGAGACCCAGTACTTC. The full variable domain, completed using reference TRBV29-1 and TRBJ2-5, is SAVISQKPSRDICQRGTSLTIQCQVDSQVTMMFWYRQQPGQSLTLIATANQGSEATYESGFVIDKFPISRPNLTFSTLTVSNMSPEDSSIYLCSVGDRGIMETQYFGPGTRLLVL.

The V and J genes are TRBV18 and TRBJ1-6, with D uncertain. The germline V gene has CDR1 KGHSH and CDR2 LQKENI. CDR3 size: 13 residues. V was trimmed by 8 bases and J by 2 bases, leaving 7 bases between them. The CDR3 DNA follows: TGTGCCAGCGCCATTGCCTATAATTCACCCCTCCACTTT. It translates to CASAIAYNSPLHF.

There are a few counts of this clonotype. This chain links TRBV3-1 with TRBJ1-1; D unresolved. Trimming left V 4 bases short and J 7 bases short, with 16 bases between. CDR3 size: 14 residues. Germline CDR1 reads LGHDT; CDR2 reads YNNKEL (reference sequence). This CDR3 is CASSRVGGPVEAFF. CDR3 DNA sequence: TGTGCCAGCAGCCGGGTGGGCGGACCCGTTGAAGCTTTCTTT.

This CDR3 reads CASSYEVVYEQYF. Written as DNA, the CDR3 is TGTGCCAGCAGTTACGAGGTAGTCTACGAGCAGTACTTC. This rearrangement joins TRBV6-2 or TRBV6-3 to TRBJ2-7; no reliable D call. Between the trimmed V and J ends, which lost 2 bases and 3 bases, there was a span of 8 bases. CDR1 MNHEY and CDR2 SVGEGT come from the germline V gene. The CDR3 is 13 residues long.

V and J are TRBV20-1 and TRBJ1-6; D perhaps matches TRBD1 (5 bases). CDR1 is DFQATT and CDR2 is SNEGSKA in the germline V gene (reference sequence). The V end lost 1 base, the J end lost 7 bases, and 14 bases lay between the germline ends. This CDR3 region has 15 residues. CDR3 coding DNA: TGCAGTGCTAGAGCCTGGGAAGGGGCCAATTCACCCCTCCACTTT. As protein: CSARAWEGANSPLHF.